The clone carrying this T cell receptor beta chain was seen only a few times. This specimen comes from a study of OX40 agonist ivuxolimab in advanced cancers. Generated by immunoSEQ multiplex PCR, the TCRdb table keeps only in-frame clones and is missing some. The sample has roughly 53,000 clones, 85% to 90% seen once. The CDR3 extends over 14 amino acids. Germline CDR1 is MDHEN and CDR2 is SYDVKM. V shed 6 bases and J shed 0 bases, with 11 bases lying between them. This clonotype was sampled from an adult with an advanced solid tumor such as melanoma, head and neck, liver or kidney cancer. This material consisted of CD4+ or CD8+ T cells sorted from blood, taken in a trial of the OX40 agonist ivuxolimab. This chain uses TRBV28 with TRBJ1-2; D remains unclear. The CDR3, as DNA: TGTGCCAGCAGGCAGACTGGAGCTAACTATGGCTACACCTTC. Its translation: CASRQTGANYGYTF.